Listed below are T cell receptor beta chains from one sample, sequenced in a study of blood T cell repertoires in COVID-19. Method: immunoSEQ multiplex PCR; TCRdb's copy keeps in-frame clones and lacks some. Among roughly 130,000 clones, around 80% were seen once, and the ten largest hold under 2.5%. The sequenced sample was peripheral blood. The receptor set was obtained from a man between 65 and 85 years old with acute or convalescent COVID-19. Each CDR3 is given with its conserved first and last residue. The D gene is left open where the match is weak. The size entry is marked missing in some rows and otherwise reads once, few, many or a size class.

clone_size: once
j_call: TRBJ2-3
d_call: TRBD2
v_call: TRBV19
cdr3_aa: CATALAGGPDTQYF
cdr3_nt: TGTGCCACCGCACTAGCGGGGGGGCCAGATACGCAGTATTTT

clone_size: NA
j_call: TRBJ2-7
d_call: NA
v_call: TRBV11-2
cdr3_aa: CASSFRQASYEQYF
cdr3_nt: TGTGCCAGCAGCTTTCGACAGGCCTCCTACGAGCAGTACTTC

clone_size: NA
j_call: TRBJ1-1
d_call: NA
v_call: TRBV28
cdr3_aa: CASRSDTEAFF
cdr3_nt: TGTGCCAGCAGGTCAGACACTGAAGCTTTCTTT

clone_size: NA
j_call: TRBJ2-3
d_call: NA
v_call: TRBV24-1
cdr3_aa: CATSTSTDTQYF
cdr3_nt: TGTGCCACCAGCACTAGCACAGATACGCAGTATTTT

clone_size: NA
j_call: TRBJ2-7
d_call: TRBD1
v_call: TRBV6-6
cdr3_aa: CASSLTQGAHEQYF
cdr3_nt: TGTGCCAGCAGCCTAACCCAGGGGGCTCACGAGCAGTACTTC

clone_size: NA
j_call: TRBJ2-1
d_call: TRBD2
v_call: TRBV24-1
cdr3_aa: CATATSGGQNEQFF
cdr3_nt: TGTGCCACGGCGACTAGCGGGGGTCAAAATGAGCAGTTCTTC

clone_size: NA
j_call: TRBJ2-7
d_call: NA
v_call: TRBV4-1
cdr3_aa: CASSQDRGYEQYF
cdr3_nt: TGCGCCAGCAGCCAAGACAGGGGCTACGAGCAGTACTTC

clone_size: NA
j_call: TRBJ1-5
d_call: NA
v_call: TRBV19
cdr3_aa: CASSIGRGWGNNQPQHF
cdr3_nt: TGTGCCAGTAGTATAGGCCGGGGGTGGGGGAACAATCAGCCCCAGCATTTT

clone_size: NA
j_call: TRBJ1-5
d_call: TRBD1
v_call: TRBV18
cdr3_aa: CASSRGTGANQPQHF
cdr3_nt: TGTGCCAGCTCGCGAGGGACAGGGGCCAATCAGCCCCAGCATTTT

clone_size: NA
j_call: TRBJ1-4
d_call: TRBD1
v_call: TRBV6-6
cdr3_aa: CASSYSTGANEKLFF
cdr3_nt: TGTGCCAGCAGTTACTCGACAGGGGCTAATGAAAAACTGTTTTTT

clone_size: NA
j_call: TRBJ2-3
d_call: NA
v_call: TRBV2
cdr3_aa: CASRFEQDTQYF
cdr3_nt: TGTGCCAGCAGGTTCGAGCAAGATACGCAGTATTTT

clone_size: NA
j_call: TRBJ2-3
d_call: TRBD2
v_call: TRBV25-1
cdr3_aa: CASGMGQRGVGTQYF
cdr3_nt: TGTGCCAGCGGGATGGGACAGCGGGGGGTAGGTACGCAGTATTTT

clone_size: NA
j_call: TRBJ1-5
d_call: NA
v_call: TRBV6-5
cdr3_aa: CASRVSGYSNQPQHF
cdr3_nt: TGTGCCAGCAGGGTTAGCGGTTATAGCAATCAGCCCCAGCATTTT

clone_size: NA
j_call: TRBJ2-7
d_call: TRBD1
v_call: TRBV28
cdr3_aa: CASNSIGTGAYEQYF
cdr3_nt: TGTGCCAGCAACTCGATAGGGACAGGGGCCTACGAGCAGTACTTC

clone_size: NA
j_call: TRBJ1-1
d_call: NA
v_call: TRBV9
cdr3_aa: CASTRNPGSGTEAFF
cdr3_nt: TGTGCCAGCACCCGCAACCCGGGGTCGGGGACTGAAGCTTTCTTT

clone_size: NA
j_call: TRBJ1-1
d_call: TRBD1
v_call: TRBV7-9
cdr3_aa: CASSPQGQPNTEAFF
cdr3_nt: TGTGCCAGCAGCCCTCAGGGACAGCCGAACACTGAAGCTTTCTTT

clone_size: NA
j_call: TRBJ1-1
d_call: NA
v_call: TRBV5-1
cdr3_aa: CASSSGGTEAFF
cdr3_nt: TGCGCCAGTTCTTCCGGAGGTACTGAAGCTTTCTTT

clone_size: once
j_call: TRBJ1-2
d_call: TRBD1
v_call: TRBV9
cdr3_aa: CASSVEVQGAGSGYTF
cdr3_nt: TGTGCCAGCAGCGTAGAGGTCCAGGGGGCCGGCAGTGGCTACACCTTC

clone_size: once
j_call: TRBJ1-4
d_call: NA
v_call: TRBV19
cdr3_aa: CASSWGRGEKLFF
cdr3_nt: TGTGCCAGTAGCTGGGGCAGAGGAGAAAAACTGTTTTTT

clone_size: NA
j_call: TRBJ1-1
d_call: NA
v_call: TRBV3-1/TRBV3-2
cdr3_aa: CASSPPGREAFF
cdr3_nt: TGTGCCAGCAGCCCTCCCGGGAGGGAAGCTTTCTTT

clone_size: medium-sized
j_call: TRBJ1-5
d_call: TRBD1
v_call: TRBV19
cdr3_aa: CASRGQYNQPQHF
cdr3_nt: TGTGCCAGTAGGGGACAGTACAATCAGCCCCAGCATTTT

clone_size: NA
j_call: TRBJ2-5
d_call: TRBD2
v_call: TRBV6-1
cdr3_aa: CASSDAGGIGTQYF
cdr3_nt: TGTGCCAGCAGTGATGCGGGGGGTATCGGGACCCAGTACTTC

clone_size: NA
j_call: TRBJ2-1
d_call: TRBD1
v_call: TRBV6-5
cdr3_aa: CASSFRLDRVNEQFF
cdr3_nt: TGTGCCAGCAGTTTCCGGCTCGACAGGGTCAATGAGCAGTTCTTC

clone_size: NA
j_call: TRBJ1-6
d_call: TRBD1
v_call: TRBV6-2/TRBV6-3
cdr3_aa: CASSRTGGYSPLHF
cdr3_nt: TGTGCCAGCAGCCGGACAGGGGGCTATTCACCCCTCCACTTT

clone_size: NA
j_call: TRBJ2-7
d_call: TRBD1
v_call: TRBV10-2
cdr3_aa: CASTPGTDLYEQYF
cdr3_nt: TGCGCCAGCACCCCCGGGACAGACCTCTACGAGCAGTACTTC

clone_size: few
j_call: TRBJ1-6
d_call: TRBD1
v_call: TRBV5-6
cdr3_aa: CASSWGQGNSPLHF
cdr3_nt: TGTGCCAGCAGCTGGGGACAGGGAAATTCACCCCTCCACTTT

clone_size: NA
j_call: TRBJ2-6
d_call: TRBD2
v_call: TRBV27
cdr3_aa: CASVPSGVTGANVLTF
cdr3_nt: TGTGCCAGCGTCCCCAGCGGGGTGACTGGGGCCAACGTCCTGACTTTC

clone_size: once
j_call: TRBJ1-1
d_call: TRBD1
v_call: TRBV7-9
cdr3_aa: CASSPQGAVNTEAFF
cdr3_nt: TGTGCCAGCAGTCCACAGGGGGCGGTAAACACTGAAGCTTTCTTT

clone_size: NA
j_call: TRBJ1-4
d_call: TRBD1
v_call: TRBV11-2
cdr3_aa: CASSLVTGTGEYEKLFF
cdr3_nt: TGTGCCAGCAGCTTAGTAACGGGGACAGGGGAATATGAAAAACTGTTTTTT

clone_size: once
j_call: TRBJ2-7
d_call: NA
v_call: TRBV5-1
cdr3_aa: CASSLGHNYEQYF
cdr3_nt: TGCGCCAGCAGCTTGGGACATAATTACGAGCAGTACTTC

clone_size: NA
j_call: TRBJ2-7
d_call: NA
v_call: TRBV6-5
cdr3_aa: CASSYTDEASEQYF
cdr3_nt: TGTGCCAGCAGTTACACCGATGAGGCTAGCGAGCAGTACTTC

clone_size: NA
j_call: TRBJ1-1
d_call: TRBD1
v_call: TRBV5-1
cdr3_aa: CASSPQGATTEAFF
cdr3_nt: TGCGCCAGCAGCCCCCAGGGGGCGACCACTGAAGCTTTCTTT

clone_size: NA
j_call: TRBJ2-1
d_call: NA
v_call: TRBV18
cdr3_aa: CASSNGLLYNEQFF
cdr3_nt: TGTGCCAGCTCAAACGGACTTCTCTACAATGAGCAGTTCTTC

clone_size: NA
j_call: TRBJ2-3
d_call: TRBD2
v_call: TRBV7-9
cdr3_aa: CASSRGGTADTQYF
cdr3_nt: TGTGCCAGCAGCCGCGGGGGTACGGCAGATACGCAGTATTTT

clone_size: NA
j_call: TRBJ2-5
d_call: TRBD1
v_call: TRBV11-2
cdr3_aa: CASSSVRDSWETQYF
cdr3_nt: TGTGCCAGCAGCTCCGTTAGGGACAGCTGGGAGACCCAGTACTTC